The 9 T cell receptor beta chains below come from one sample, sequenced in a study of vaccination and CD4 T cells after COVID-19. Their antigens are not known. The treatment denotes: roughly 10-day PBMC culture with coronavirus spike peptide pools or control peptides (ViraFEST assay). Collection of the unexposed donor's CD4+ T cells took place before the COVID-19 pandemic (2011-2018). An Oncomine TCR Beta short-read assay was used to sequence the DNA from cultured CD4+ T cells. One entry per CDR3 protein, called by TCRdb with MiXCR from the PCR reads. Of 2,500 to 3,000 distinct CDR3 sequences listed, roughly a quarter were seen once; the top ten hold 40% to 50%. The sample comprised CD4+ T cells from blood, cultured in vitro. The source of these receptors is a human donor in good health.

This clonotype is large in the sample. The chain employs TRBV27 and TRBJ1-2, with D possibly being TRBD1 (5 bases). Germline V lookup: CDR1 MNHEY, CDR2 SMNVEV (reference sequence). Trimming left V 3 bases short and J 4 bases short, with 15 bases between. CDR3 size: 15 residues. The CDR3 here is CASSLGPAYSYGYTF. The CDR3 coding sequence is TGTGCCAGCAGTTTGGGACCGGCCTACAGCTATGGCTACACCTTC.

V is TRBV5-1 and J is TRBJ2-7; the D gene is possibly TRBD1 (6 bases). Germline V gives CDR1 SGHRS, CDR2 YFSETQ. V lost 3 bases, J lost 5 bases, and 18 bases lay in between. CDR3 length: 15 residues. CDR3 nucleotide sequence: TGCGCCAGCAGCTCCTACAGGGAAGGTATCGACGAGCAGTACTTC. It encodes CASSSYREGIDEQYF. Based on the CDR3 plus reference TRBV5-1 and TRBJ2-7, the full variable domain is KAGVTQTPRYLIKTRGQQVTLSCSPISGHRSVSWYQQTPGQGLQFLFEYFSETQRNKGNFPGRFSGRQFSNSRSEMNVSTLELGDSALYLCASSSYREGIDEQYFGPGTRLTVT.

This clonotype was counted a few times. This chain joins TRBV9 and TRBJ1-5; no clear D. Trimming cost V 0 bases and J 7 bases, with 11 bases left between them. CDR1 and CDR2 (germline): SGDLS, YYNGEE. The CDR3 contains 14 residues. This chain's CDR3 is CASSVDSSGQPQHF. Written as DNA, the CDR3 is TGTGCCAGCAGCGTAGACTCCAGTGGCCAGCCCCAGCATTTT. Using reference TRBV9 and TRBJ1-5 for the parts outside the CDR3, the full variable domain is DSGVTQTPKHLITATGQRVTLRCSPRSGDLSVYWYQQSLDQGLQFLIQYYNGEERAKGNILERFSAQQFPDLHSELNLSSLELGDSALYFCASSVDSSGQPQHFGDGTRLSIL.

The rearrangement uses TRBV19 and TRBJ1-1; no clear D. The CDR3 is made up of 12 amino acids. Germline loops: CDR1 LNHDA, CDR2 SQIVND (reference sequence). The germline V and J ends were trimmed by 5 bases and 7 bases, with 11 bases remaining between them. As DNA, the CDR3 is TGTGCCAGTAGTGGGAACGCGGGTGAAGCTTTCTTT. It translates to CASSGNAGEAFF.

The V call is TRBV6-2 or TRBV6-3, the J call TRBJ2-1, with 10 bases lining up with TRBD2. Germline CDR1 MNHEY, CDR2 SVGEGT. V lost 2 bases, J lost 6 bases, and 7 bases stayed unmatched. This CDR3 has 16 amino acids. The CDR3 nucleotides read TGTGCCAGCAGTTACCCAAGGACTAGCGGCCTCAATGAGCAGTTCTTC. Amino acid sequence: CASSYPRTSGLNEQFF.

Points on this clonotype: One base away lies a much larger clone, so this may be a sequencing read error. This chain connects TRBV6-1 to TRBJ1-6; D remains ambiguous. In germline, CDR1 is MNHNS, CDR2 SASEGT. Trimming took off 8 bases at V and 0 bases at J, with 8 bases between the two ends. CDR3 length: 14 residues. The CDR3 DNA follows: TGTGCCAGCCTTCCGAGCTCCTATAATTCACCCCTCCACTTT. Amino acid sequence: CASLPSSYNSPLHF.

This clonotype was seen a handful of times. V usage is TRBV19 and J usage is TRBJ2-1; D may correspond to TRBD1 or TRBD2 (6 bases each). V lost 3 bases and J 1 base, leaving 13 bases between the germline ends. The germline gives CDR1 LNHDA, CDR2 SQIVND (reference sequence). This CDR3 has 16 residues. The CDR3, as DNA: TGTGCCAGTAGTATGTTAGGGGGGCGATCCTACAATGAGCAGTTCTTC. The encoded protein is CASSMLGGRSYNEQFF.

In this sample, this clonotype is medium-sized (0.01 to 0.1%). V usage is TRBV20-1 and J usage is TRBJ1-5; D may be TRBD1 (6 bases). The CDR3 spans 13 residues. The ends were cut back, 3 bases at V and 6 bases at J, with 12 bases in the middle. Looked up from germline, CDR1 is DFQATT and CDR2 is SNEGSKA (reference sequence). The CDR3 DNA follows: TGCAGTGCTAGGGGGGGCCTGGGTCAGCCCCAGCATTTT. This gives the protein CSARGGLGQPQHF.

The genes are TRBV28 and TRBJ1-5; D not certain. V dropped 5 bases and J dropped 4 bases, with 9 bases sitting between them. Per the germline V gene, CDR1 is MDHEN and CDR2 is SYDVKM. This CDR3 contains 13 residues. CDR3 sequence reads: CASSIEGNQPQHF. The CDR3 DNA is TGTGCCAGCAGTATAGAGGGAAATCAGCCCCAGCATTTT.